The next 27 T cell receptor beta chains were all read from a single sample in a study of T cells in Graves' hyperthyroidism and ophthalmopathy. Using RNA transcripts as the source, TCR beta CDR3 regions were amplified. Carried out on the TCR CDR3, a first-round RT-PCR used the HTBI primer set. Using its own MiXCR run on the multiplex PCR reads, TCRdb lists one record per CDR3 protein. The profile shows almost 600,000 distinct CDR3 sequences, just over 45% of them singletons. The sequenced sample consisted of peripheral blood or thyroid tissue (not recorded which). All receptors derive from a woman under 30 with Graves' hyperthyroidism.

CDR3: CATEGGTGSAGTEAFF. In DNA, the CDR3 is TGTGCCACTGAGGGGGGGACAGGGAGTGCAGGTACTGAAGCTTTCTTT. This chain uses TRBV10-3 with TRBJ1-1; 9 nucleotides match TRBD1. The CDR3 is 16 amino acids. Germline values: CDR1 ENHRY, CDR2 SYGVKD. Trimming cost V 10 bases and J 5 bases; bases outside gene matches: 17.

This clonotype came up many times. This chain joins TRBV6-5 and TRBJ2-7; 9 nucleotides line up with TRBD1. V gave up 7 bases and J gave up 3 bases; unmatched junction bases: 7. From germline, CDR1 is MNHEY and CDR2 SVGAGI. CDR3 length: 14 residues. The CDR3, as DNA: TGTGCCAGCACAATGGGGACAGGGAGCTACGAGCAGTACTTC. Translated: CASTMGTGSYEQYF.

Ten or more counts support this clonotype. This CDR3 reads CASSPPGLAGGQETQYF. DNA of the CDR3: TGTGCCAGCAGCCCCCCCGGACTAGCGGGAGGCCAAGAGACCCAGTACTTC. The gene calls are TRBV5-4 and TRBJ2-5, with 14 nucleotides matching TRBD2. This CDR3 spans 17 amino acids. The ends lost 4 bases at V and 1 base at J; junction bases unmatched: 6. The germline V gene has CDR1 SGHNT and CDR2 YYREEE (reference sequence).

The chain recombines TRBV24-1 with TRBJ1-2; D is uncertain. V was cut by 7 bases and J by 0 bases, with 17 bases left in between. The CDR3 loop spans 16 amino acids. The V gene's germline CDR1 is KGHDR and CDR2 SFDVKD. CDR3 sequence reads: CATSASGGPSNYGYTF. In nucleotides, the CDR3 is TGTGCCACCAGCGCCTCGGGAGGGCCATCTAACTATGGCTACACCTTC.

This clonotype was found many times. This rearrangement joins TRBV20-1 to TRBJ1-2; D is possibly TRBD1 (6 bases). CDR3 length equals 14 residues. Germline V gene sequence: CDR1 DFQATT, CDR2 SNEGSKA (reference sequence). The V end lost 6 bases, the J end lost 2 bases, and 16 bases lay between the germline ends. As DNA, the CDR3 is TGCAGTGCAGTTAGACAGGCTCTCAACTATGGCTACACCTTC. It codes for CSAVRQALNYGYTF.

V usage is TRBV18 and J usage is TRBJ2-7; unclear D gene. CDR1 and CDR2 from the germline V gene are KGHSH and LQKENI. The CDR3 sequence is 13 residues long. V was pared by 0 bases and J by 5 bases, with 8 bases between. This CDR3 is CASSPPSVNEQYF. Written as DNA, the CDR3 is TGTGCCAGCTCACCACCGAGCGTTAACGAGCAGTACTTC. Full variable domain (outside the CDR3, taken from reference TRBV18 and TRBJ2-7): NAGVMQNPRHLVRRRGQEARLRCSPMKGHSHVYWYRQLPEEGLKFMVYLQKENIIDESGMPKERFSAEFPKEGPSILRIQQVVRGDSAAYFCASSPPSVNEQYFGPGTRLTVT.

The CDR3 sequence is CASSTSGSGVFYGYTF. CDR3 in DNA: TGTGCCAGCAGCACTAGCGGGTCAGGAGTTTTCTATGGCTACACCTTC. V usage is TRBV7-9 and J usage is TRBJ1-2, with D unclear. Trimming shortened V by 5 bases and J by 4 bases, and 20 bases separated the two germline ends. The CDR3 runs 16 residues. Germline V gives CDR1 SEHNR, CDR2 FQNEAQ (reference sequence).

This clonotype was seen at least ten times. This chain links TRBV10-3 with TRBJ1-1; D is possibly TRBD1 (5 bases). Germline V CDR1 and CDR2: ENHRY, SYGVKD. V was shortened by 4 bases and J by 4 bases, with 13 bases between the two germline ends. CDR3 length: 14 residues. Here the CDR3 reads CAISVEGAGTEAFF. The CDR3 DNA is TGTGCCATCAGTGTGGAAGGGGCGGGCACTGAAGCTTTCTTT.

This sequence joins TRBV20-1 and TRBJ2-1; D is undetermined. The germline CDR1 and CDR2 sequences are DFQATT and SNEGSKA (reference sequence). CDR3 length: 12 residues. The germline V and J ends were trimmed by 2 bases and 8 bases, with 10 bases remaining between them. CDR3 loop: CSARRIEDEQFF. CDR3 nucleotides: TGCAGTGCTAGACGAATAGAGGATGAGCAGTTCTTC.

DNA for the CDR3: TGTGCCAGCAGCCAATACGCCAACGTGGGAGGCTCTGGAAACACCATATATTTT. This gives the protein CASSQYANVGGSGNTIYF. The V gene is TRBV6-5, the J gene TRBJ1-3; D is unclear. The germline CDR1 and CDR2 sequences are MNHEY and SVGAGI. V was shortened by 6 bases and J by 0 bases, with 21 bases between the two germline ends. The CDR3 has 18 amino acids.

This clonotype was found once. The CDR3 bases are TGTGCCAGCAGCAGGTTCGGGACAGGGGGCGAGCAGTACTTC. Translation: CASSRFGTGGEQYF. The rearrangement uses TRBV5-6 and TRBJ2-7, with 11 bases that match TRBD1. The trim removed 4 bases at V and 6 bases at J, leaving 6 bases unmatched. The CDR3 length is 14 residues. Germline CDR1 reads SGHDT; CDR2 reads YYEEEE. Variable domain in full (rest from reference TRBV5-6 and TRBJ2-7): DAGVTQSPTHLIKTRGQQVTLRCSPKSGHDTVSWYQQALGQGPQFIFQYYEEEERQRGNFPDRFSGHQFPNYSSELNVNALLLGDSALYLCASSRFGTGGEQYFGPGTRLTVT.

V is TRBV5-2 and J is TRBJ2-5; the D segment call TRBD1 is taken from the table without a DNA check. TRBV5-2 is shown as a pseudogene. This CDR3 spans 15 amino acids. The CDR3 region has the DNA TGTGCCAGCAACCAGCGACCAGGGGAACAAGAGACCCAGTACTTC. It specifies CASNQRPGEQETQYF.

This clonotype was observed once. In DNA, the CDR3 is TGTGCTAGTGGTGGACAGGGTCCGGGCACTGAAGCTTTCTTT. It translates to CASGGQGPGTEAFF. The chain combines TRBV12-5 with TRBJ1-1, with 8 bases matching TRBD1. The CDR3 is made up of 14 amino acids. The ends lost 5 bases at V and 4 bases at J; junction bases unmatched: 6. Germline assignment: CDR1 LGHNT and CDR2 FRNRAP.

A word on this clonotype: A junction boundary mismatches the germline segment, possibly from a read error. This chain connects TRBV7-3 to TRBJ1-1; TRBD1 is a possible D gene (6 bases). CDR3 length equals 13 residues. Looked up from germline, CDR1 is SGHTA and CDR2 is FQGTGA. CDR3 bases: TGCGCCAGCAGCTTTACAGGGAGCACTGAAGCTTTCTTT. Translating it yields CASSFTGSTEAFF.

This clonotype was seen many times. The gene calls are TRBV5-1 and TRBJ1-5; 9 nucleotides match TRBD1. CDR3 length: 15 amino acids. With 3 bases clipped from V and 6 bases from J, the junction kept 7 bases outside the gene matches. CDR1 is SGHRS and CDR2 is YFSETQ in the germline V gene. The CDR3 DNA reads as TGCGCCAGCAGCTCGGACAGGGGTCCACCTCAGCCCCAGCATTTT. The encoded protein is CASSSDRGPPQPQHF.

A note on this clonotype: A junction boundary mismatches the germline segment, possibly from a read error. This chain connects TRBV29-1 to TRBJ1-5; weak D call: TRBD1 (5 bases). The germline V gene has CDR1 SQVTM and CDR2 ANQGSEA. This CDR3 has 12 residues. CDR3 in DNA: TGCAGCGCTAGACAGAGGGATCAGTCCCAGCATTTT. This codes for CSARQRDQSQHF.

The gene calls are TRBV10-3 and TRBJ1-6, with no clear D. Trimming took 7 bases from V and 8 from J, leaving 21 bases between them. Germline lookup yields CDR1 ENHRY and CDR2 SYGVKD. This CDR3 is built from 16 residues. Written as DNA, the CDR3 is TGTGCCATCACTGGGGAGAGGGTCGTTTCCCATTCACCCCTCCACTTT. Encoded protein: CAITGERVVSHSPLHF.

The chain uses TRBV7-9 and TRBJ2-1; 8 bases fit TRBD2. Trimming cost V 5 bases and J 0 bases; bases outside gene matches: 3. CDR1 and CDR2 from the germline V gene are SEHNR and FQNEAQ (reference sequence). The CDR3 is 15 amino acids. The CDR3 is CASSLSGVSYNEQFF. The CDR3 nucleotides are TGTGCCAGCAGCCTTAGCGGGGTCTCCTACAATGAGCAGTTCTTC.

In this sample, this clonotype turned up many times. V usage is TRBV5-6 and J usage is TRBJ1-2; no clear D. Germline lookup yields CDR1 SGHDT and CDR2 YYEEEE. There are 13 residues in the CDR3. V was clipped by 3 bases and J by 8 bases, with 14 bases between them. The CDR3 sequence is CASSSRATDGYTF. The CDR3 nucleotides read TGTGCCAGCAGCTCAAGGGCCACGGACGGCTACACCTTC.

This clonotype was picked up many times. The V gene is TRBV6-6, the J gene TRBJ2-7; D may be TRBD1 or TRBD2 (5 bases each). Between the trimmed V and J ends, which lost 1 base and 3 bases, there was a span of 16 bases. Germline V lookup: CDR1 MNHNY, CDR2 SVGAGI (reference sequence). The CDR3 totals 16 residues. The CDR3 is CASSYLIGTDHYEQYF. In DNA form, the CDR3 reads TGTGCCAGCAGTTACTTGATAGGGACGGATCACTACGAGCAGTACTTC.

This clonotype was seen ten or more times. V is TRBV7-2 and J is TRBJ2-5; possibly TRBD2 for D (6 bases). CDR3 length: 13 amino acids. The germline gives CDR1 SGHTA, CDR2 FQGNSA. V was trimmed by 3 bases and J by 3 bases, leaving 8 bases between them. CDR3 nucleotides: TGTGCCAGCAGCTTCGGGGGTGAAGAGACCCAGTACTTC. Residues: CASSFGGEETQYF.

The table lists this clonotype with many counts. This chain links TRBV7-3 with TRBJ2-7; D tentatively fits TRBD1 or TRBD2 (5 bases each). This CDR3 has 13 residues. Looked up from germline, CDR1 is SGHTA and CDR2 is FQGTGA. The V end was cut by 4 bases, the J end by 7 bases, with 14 bases between. CDR3 sequence: CASSSGERGEQYF. The CDR3 DNA follows: TGTGCCAGCAGCTCTGGGGAGAGGGGTGAGCAGTACTTC. The entire variable domain, with the rest obtained from reference TRBV7-3 and TRBJ2-7, is as follows: GAGVSQTPSNKVTEKGKYVELRCDPISGHTALYWYRQSLGQGPEFLIYFQGTGAADDSGLPNDRFFAVRPEGSVSTLKIQRTERGDSAVYLCASSSGERGEQYFGPGTRLTVT.

This chain connects TRBV7-6 to TRBJ1-3, with D unclear. V was clipped by 3 bases and J by 7 bases, with 13 bases between them. CDR1 is SGHVS and CDR2 is FNYEAQ in the germline V gene. The CDR3 totals 14 residues. The CDR3 nucleotides read TGTGCCAGCAGCTTTTCCCGAACCTCGAACACCATATATTTT. Its translation is CASSFSRTSNTIYF.

The rearrangement links TRBV9 to TRBJ2-5; D possibly matches TRBD1 or TRBD2 (5 bases each). The V end was cut by 3 bases, the J end by 0 bases, with 9 bases between. CDR3 length: 14 amino acids. From germline, CDR1 is SGDLS and CDR2 YYNGEE. This CDR3 reads CASSDGTYQETQYF. Written as DNA, the CDR3 is TGTGCCAGCAGCGACGGGACGTACCAAGAGACCCAGTACTTC.

This clonotype was counted a few times. The chain has TRBV12-3 or TRBV12-4 and TRBJ1-1; TRBD1 matches 11 bases. This CDR3 region has 13 residues. V dropped 4 bases and J dropped 11; count of bases not matched to a gene: 6. The CDR3 reads CASSSGQGAGAFF. The CDR3 nucleotides are TGTGCCAGCAGTTCAGGACAGGGGGCAGGCGCTTTCTTT.

The J gene is TRBJ2-5, the V gene TRBV20-1; D is uncertain. Looked up from germline, CDR1 is DFQATT and CDR2 is SNEGSKA (reference sequence). The CDR3 sequence is 12 residues long. Trimming shortened V by 3 bases and J by 9 bases, and 14 bases separated the two germline ends. This CDR3 reads CSASASNQPQYF. DNA of the CDR3: TGCAGTGCTAGTGCCAGCAATCAGCCCCAGTACTTC.

The rearrangement uses TRBV20-1 and TRBJ1-2; D may be TRBD1 (5 bases). This CDR3 region has 12 residues. Germline loops: CDR1 DFQATT, CDR2 SNEGSKA (reference sequence). V shed 3 bases and J shed 2 bases, with 7 bases lying between them. The CDR3 region is CSASWDNYGYTF. DNA for the CDR3: TGCAGTGCTAGCTGGGACAACTATGGCTACACCTTC.